The rows below give T cell receptor beta chains drawn from one sample of a study of blood T cell repertoires in COVID-19. TCRdb keeps only in-frame clones here, not all; method: immunoSEQ multiplex PCR. This sample has about 370,000 clones, with nearly 90% found just once. The sample consisted of peripheral blood. These TCRs come from a young man with active or convalescent COVID-19. The CDR3 runs from the conserved cysteine through the conserved F or W. The order of the fields is CDR3 length, clone size, V gene, J gene, D gene, CDR3 DNA, CDR3 protein. A D gene is named only where the DNA matches it firmly. Rows may omit the clone size; those that give it use once, few, many or a size class.

len: 14
abundance: once
v_gene: TRBV7-9
j_gene: TRBJ2-7
d_gene: TRBD2
CDR3nt: TGTGCCAGCAGCCTTAGCGGGGTGACCTACGAGCAGTACTTC
CDR3aa: CASSLSGVTYEQYF

len: 18
abundance: -
v_gene: TRBV4-3
j_gene: TRBJ2-1
d_gene: TRBD2
CDR3nt: TGCGCCAGCAGCCAAGATTTCCCTAGCGGGACTACCTACAATGAGCAGTTCTTC
CDR3aa: CASSQDFPSGTTYNEQFF

len: 14
abundance: -
v_gene: TRBV4-3
j_gene: TRBJ2-7
d_gene: -
CDR3nt: TGCGCCAGCAGCCAAGTAAAGGGGTCCTACGAGCAGTACTTC
CDR3aa: CASSQVKGSYEQYF

len: 16
abundance: -
v_gene: TRBV4-3
j_gene: TRBJ1-6
d_gene: -
CDR3nt: TGCGCCAGCAGCCGCTCACAGGAAATCTTAGGCTCACCCCTCCACTTT
CDR3aa: CASSRSQEILGSPLHF

len: 16
abundance: -
v_gene: TRBV10-3
j_gene: TRBJ2-3
d_gene: TRBD1
CDR3nt: TGTGCCATCAGACCGGGACAGGGAGCAGGCGCAGATACGCAGTATTTT
CDR3aa: CAIRPGQGAGADTQYF

len: 16
abundance: -
v_gene: TRBV7-7
j_gene: TRBJ2-2
d_gene: TRBD1
CDR3nt: TGTGCCAGCAGCTTAGCCGGGACAGGCAACACCGGGGAGCTGTTTTTT
CDR3aa: CASSLAGTGNTGELFF

len: 18
abundance: once
v_gene: TRBV18
j_gene: TRBJ2-3
d_gene: TRBD1
CDR3nt: TGTGCCAGCTCACCACGGGGACAGGATCATCCTAGCACAGATACGCAGTATTTT
CDR3aa: CASSPRGQDHPSTDTQYF

len: 15
abundance: few
v_gene: TRBV2
j_gene: TRBJ2-1
d_gene: TRBD2
CDR3nt: TGTGCCAGCAGTGAAGGTCCTAGCCGCGGGAGTGAGCAGTTCTTC
CDR3aa: CASSEGPSRGSEQFF

len: 18
abundance: -
v_gene: TRBV4-3
j_gene: TRBJ1-5
d_gene: -
CDR3nt: TGCGCCAGCAGCCAAGCGATAACAGGGAATTGGGGCAATCAGCCCCAGCATTTT
CDR3aa: CASSQAITGNWGNQPQHF

len: 15
abundance: -
v_gene: TRBV19
j_gene: TRBJ1-5
d_gene: -
CDR3nt: TGTGCCAGTAGTCTGTCCAGAAATAGCAATCAGCCCCAGCATTTT
CDR3aa: CASSLSRNSNQPQHF

len: 16
abundance: -
v_gene: TRBV7-2
j_gene: TRBJ1-3
d_gene: TRBD1
CDR3nt: TGTGCCAGCAGCCCCCGGACAGGCTACTCTGGAAACACCATATATTTT
CDR3aa: CASSPRTGYSGNTIYF

len: 18
abundance: -
v_gene: TRBV4-1
j_gene: TRBJ1-5
d_gene: -
CDR3nt: TGCGCCAGCAGCCAAAGTCCGGAGTCGGTAAGGAGCAATCAGCCCCAGCATTTT
CDR3aa: CASSQSPESVRSNQPQHF

len: 15
abundance: -
v_gene: TRBV28
j_gene: TRBJ2-7
d_gene: TRBD1
CDR3nt: TGTGCCAGCAGTTTAATTGGGACAGGGACCTACGAGCAGTACTTC
CDR3aa: CASSLIGTGTYEQYF

len: 15
abundance: -
v_gene: TRBV6-5
j_gene: TRBJ2-7
d_gene: TRBD1
CDR3nt: TGTGCCAGCAAAAACTTCGGACAGGGGGCCTACGAGCAGTACTTC
CDR3aa: CASKNFGQGAYEQYF

len: 18
abundance: -
v_gene: TRBV3-1/TRBV3-2
j_gene: TRBJ2-3
d_gene: TRBD2
CDR3nt: TGTGCCAGCAGCCTAAAGGGGATAGCGGGGGGCTTAACAGATACGCAGTATTTT
CDR3aa: CASSLKGIAGGLTDTQYF

len: 14
abundance: -
v_gene: TRBV6-2/TRBV6-3
j_gene: TRBJ1-1
d_gene: -
CDR3nt: TGTGCCAGCAGTTACCGCGGGGGGACCGCTGAAGCTTTCTTT
CDR3aa: CASSYRGGTAEAFF

len: 10
abundance: -
v_gene: TRBV20-1
j_gene: TRBJ1-4
d_gene: -
CDR3nt: TGCAGTGCTAGGGAGCAGAAACTGTTTTTT
CDR3aa: CSAREQKLFF

len: 16
abundance: -
v_gene: TRBV7-2
j_gene: TRBJ2-5
d_gene: TRBD2
CDR3nt: TGTGCCAGCAGCCCACAGGGGAGCGGGGGGGCGGAGACCCAGTACTTC
CDR3aa: CASSPQGSGGAETQYF

len: 14
abundance: once
v_gene: TRBV2
j_gene: TRBJ2-2
d_gene: -
CDR3nt: TGTGCCAGCAGCCCCGGACAGCCCTGGGGGGAGCTGTTTTTT
CDR3aa: CASSPGQPWGELFF

len: 15
abundance: -
v_gene: TRBV7-2
j_gene: TRBJ1-6
d_gene: TRBD1
CDR3nt: TGTGCCAGCAGCCGGACCGGGACAGGGGTCTCACCCCTCCACTTT
CDR3aa: CASSRTGTGVSPLHF

len: 14
abundance: once
v_gene: TRBV6-5
j_gene: TRBJ2-7
d_gene: TRBD1
CDR3nt: TGTGCCAGCAGGGTGACAGGGTACTCCTACGAGCAGTACTTC
CDR3aa: CASRVTGYSYEQYF

len: 16
abundance: -
v_gene: TRBV28
j_gene: TRBJ2-5
d_gene: TRBD2
CDR3nt: TGTGCCAGCAGTCGCCAAGGGGCGGGGGGCGAAGAGACCCAGTACTTC
CDR3aa: CASSRQGAGGEETQYF

len: 16
abundance: -
v_gene: TRBV7-6
j_gene: TRBJ2-3
d_gene: TRBD2
CDR3nt: TGTGCCAGCAGCTCTCGACTAGCGGGAAATCCAGATACGCAGTATTTT
CDR3aa: CASSSRLAGNPDTQYF

len: 15
abundance: few
v_gene: TRBV2
j_gene: TRBJ2-5
d_gene: TRBD1
CDR3nt: TGTGCCAGCAGTCCTTGGGACAGGGGGTATGAGACCCAGTACTTC
CDR3aa: CASSPWDRGYETQYF

len: 15
abundance: -
v_gene: TRBV5-1
j_gene: TRBJ2-5
d_gene: -
CDR3nt: TGCGCCAGCAGCTTGGTACAGGACAGCCAAGAGACCCAGTACTTC
CDR3aa: CASSLVQDSQETQYF

len: 16
abundance: -
v_gene: TRBV11-2
j_gene: TRBJ2-7
d_gene: TRBD1
CDR3nt: TGTGCCAGCAGCGCAACCTCGACAGGGATGAACCACGAGCAGTACTTC
CDR3aa: CASSATSTGMNHEQYF

len: 16
abundance: -
v_gene: TRBV18
j_gene: TRBJ2-4
d_gene: TRBD1
CDR3nt: TGTGCCAGCTCAGAAACGGTAGGGACAGAAAAAAACATTCAGTACTTC
CDR3aa: CASSETVGTEKNIQYF

len: 16
abundance: -
v_gene: TRBV27
j_gene: TRBJ2-3
d_gene: TRBD2
CDR3nt: TGTGCCAGCAGTTTACGGCTAGCGGGACCGTGGGATACGCAGTATTTT
CDR3aa: CASSLRLAGPWDTQYF

len: 15
abundance: once
v_gene: TRBV19
j_gene: TRBJ1-2
d_gene: TRBD1
CDR3nt: TGTGCCAGTAGTTGGACAGGGGTTGACAACTATGGCTACACCTTC
CDR3aa: CASSWTGVDNYGYTF

len: 12
abundance: -
v_gene: TRBV7-3
j_gene: TRBJ2-3
d_gene: TRBD1
CDR3nt: TGTGCCAGCAGCTCAAACAGGGGAACGCAGTATTTT
CDR3aa: CASSSNRGTQYF

len: 15
abundance: -
v_gene: TRBV5-1
j_gene: TRBJ1-1
d_gene: -
CDR3nt: TGCGCCAGCAGCTTCTGGGGCGCCGCGGGGACTGAAGCTTTCTTT
CDR3aa: CASSFWGAAGTEAFF

len: 16
abundance: -
v_gene: TRBV4-1
j_gene: TRBJ1-5
d_gene: TRBD1
CDR3nt: TGCGCCAGCAGCCAATCCATCGGACAGGGTGATCAGCCCCAGCATTTT
CDR3aa: CASSQSIGQGDQPQHF

len: 12
abundance: -
v_gene: TRBV19
j_gene: TRBJ1-5
d_gene: -
CDR3nt: TGTGCCAGTAACCCCTTCGGTCAGCCCCAGCATTTT
CDR3aa: CASNPFGQPQHF

len: 16
abundance: -
v_gene: TRBV2
j_gene: TRBJ1-2
d_gene: -
CDR3nt: TGTGCCAGCAGTGAACGGGGTCGGAGGGGAGACTATGGCTACACCTTC
CDR3aa: CASSERGRRGDYGYTF

len: 14
abundance: -
v_gene: TRBV7-9
j_gene: TRBJ1-6
d_gene: -
CDR3nt: TGTGCCAGCAGTCCACCCTACGGGTATTCACCCCTCCACTTT
CDR3aa: CASSPPYGYSPLHF

len: 16
abundance: -
v_gene: TRBV28
j_gene: TRBJ2-7
d_gene: -
CDR3nt: TGTGCCAGCAGTTTATCATCAGGGCCAAGACCCTTGGAGCAGTACTTC
CDR3aa: CASSLSSGPRPLEQYF

len: 17
abundance: -
v_gene: TRBV7-2
j_gene: TRBJ1-4
d_gene: TRBD1
CDR3nt: TGTGCCAGCAGCCAGAGACAGGGGGCGCAAAGAGAAGAAAAACTGTTTTTT
CDR3aa: CASSQRQGAQREEKLFF

len: 15
abundance: -
v_gene: TRBV2
j_gene: TRBJ1-2
d_gene: -
CDR3nt: TGTGCCAGCACGTCCAGAGGTCAGGGCCGATATGGCTACACCTTC
CDR3aa: CASTSRGQGRYGYTF

len: 12
abundance: -
v_gene: TRBV19
j_gene: TRBJ2-3
d_gene: TRBD1
CDR3nt: TGTGCCAGTAACCAGGGGGCAGATACGCAGTATTTT
CDR3aa: CASNQGADTQYF

len: 15
abundance: -
v_gene: TRBV28
j_gene: TRBJ1-1
d_gene: -
CDR3nt: TGTGCCAGCAGTTTCCCGGGGGTAATAAGAACTGAAGCTTTCTTT
CDR3aa: CASSFPGVIRTEAFF

len: 15
abundance: few
v_gene: TRBV2
j_gene: TRBJ1-2
d_gene: TRBD1
CDR3nt: TGTGCCAGCAGTGAACCAACGACAGGGGTGGGTGGCTACACCTTC
CDR3aa: CASSEPTTGVGGYTF

len: 15
abundance: -
v_gene: TRBV4-3
j_gene: TRBJ1-4
d_gene: -
CDR3nt: TGCGCCAGCAGTGCTACAGGGATGCGAGATGAAAAACTGTTTTTT
CDR3aa: CASSATGMRDEKLFF

len: 13
abundance: -
v_gene: TRBV7-2
j_gene: TRBJ1-3
d_gene: -
CDR3nt: TGTGCCAGCAGCTTAGGAGGGGGAAACACCATATATTTT
CDR3aa: CASSLGGGNTIYF

len: 15
abundance: once
v_gene: TRBV4-3
j_gene: TRBJ2-3
d_gene: TRBD1
CDR3nt: TGCGCCAGCAGCCTGGGACAGACTAGCACAGATACGCAGTATTTT
CDR3aa: CASSLGQTSTDTQYF

len: 13
abundance: -
v_gene: TRBV20-1
j_gene: TRBJ1-2
d_gene: TRBD1
CDR3nt: TGCAGTGCTAGTCCGGGACAGAACTATGGCTACACCTTC
CDR3aa: CSASPGQNYGYTF

len: 15
abundance: -
v_gene: TRBV7-6
j_gene: TRBJ1-6
d_gene: TRBD1
CDR3nt: TGTGCCAGCAGCTTAGGGACAGGGATGCTGTCACCCCTCCACTTT
CDR3aa: CASSLGTGMLSPLHF

len: 15
abundance: -
v_gene: TRBV25-1
j_gene: TRBJ1-6
d_gene: -
CDR3nt: TGTGCCAGCAGTGAGGTTTCTATGGTTGATTCACCCCTCCACTTT
CDR3aa: CASSEVSMVDSPLHF

len: 18
abundance: -
v_gene: TRBV19
j_gene: TRBJ2-5
d_gene: -
CDR3nt: TGTGCCAGTAGTATCTGGCCACCATCAACAAGTGATCAAGAGACCCAGTACTTC
CDR3aa: CASSIWPPSTSDQETQYF